The 28 T cell receptor beta chains given below trace back to one sample, sequenced in a study of blood T cells in healthy people across ages. With a J-beta primer mix and a sample-barcoded 5' primer, a second PCR ran about 7 to 11 cycles. TCRdb re-analysed the 5' RACE reads in MiXCR, keeping a single row per CDR3 protein. The repertoire consists of over a million distinct CDR3 sequences, with 35% to 50% occurring once and the leading ten covering 18%. What was sequenced was blood. The origin of the receptors is a woman aged 60 to 75 in good health.

The rearrangement uses TRBV10-3 and TRBJ1-1; D uncertain. Germline loops: CDR1 ENHRY, CDR2 SYGVKD. This CDR3 spans 14 amino acids. V was clipped by 2 bases and J by 1 base, with 8 bases between them. The CDR3 here is CAISEASPNTEAFF. The CDR3 nucleotides read TGTGCCATCAGTGAGGCTAGTCCGAACACTGAAGCTTTCTTT.

Remarks on this clonotype: Mismatch with germline at one junction end may stem from a read error. CDR3 residues: CAITRLAGEQETQYF. The CDR3 DNA sequence: TGTGCTATCACTAGACTAGCGGGGGAACAAGAGACCCAGTACTTC. V gene TRBV10-3 combines with J gene TRBJ2-5; TRBD2 matches 12 bases. CDR1 ENHRY and CDR2 SYGVKD come from the germline V gene. The CDR3 totals 15 residues.

The chain links TRBV12-5 to TRBJ2-7, with D perhaps TRBD2 (5 bases). Germline V gene sequence: CDR1 LGHNT, CDR2 FRNRAP. The CDR3 runs to 12 residues. V was trimmed by 3 bases and J by 2 bases, leaving 5 bases between them. CDR3 sequence reads: CASGFGAYEQYF. The CDR3 bases are TGTGCTAGTGGTTTCGGGGCCTACGAGCAGTACTTC.

The chain joins TRBV27 to TRBJ1-5; a possible D gene is TRBD1 (6 bases). The CDR3 runs 14 residues. Trimming took off 5 bases at V and 7 bases at J, with 15 bases between the two ends. The germline V gene encodes CDR1 MNHEY and CDR2 SMNVEV (reference sequence). The CDR3 here is CASSPTGLQQPQHF. The CDR3 DNA is TGTGCCAGCAGTCCAACAGGGTTGCAACAGCCCCAGCATTTT.

This clonotype was seen many times. V usage is TRBV29-1 and J usage is TRBJ2-1; D might be TRBD1 or TRBD2, each matching 6 bases. With 1 base removed from V and 8 bases from J, the gap between germline ends came to 15 bases. The germline V gene has CDR1 SQVTM and CDR2 ANQGSEA. CDR3 size: 14 residues. This CDR3 reads CSVEGFRGADEQFF. The CDR3 DNA reads as TGCAGCGTTGAAGGGTTTAGGGGGGCGGATGAGCAGTTCTTC.

J is TRBJ2-4 and V is TRBV5-6; D is perhaps TRBD1 (6 bases). This CDR3 contains 14 residues. Germline-derived CDR1 and CDR2 are SGHDT and YYEEEE. With 3 bases removed from V and 13 bases from J, the gap between germline ends came to 20 bases. CDR3 nucleotides: TGTGCCAGCAGCTGGGGGACATCCCTTGGGGAGCAGTACTTC. This translates into CASSWGTSLGEQYF.

V is TRBV20-1 and J is TRBJ1-1; the match to TRBD1 covers 7 bases. The V gene end was trimmed by 6 bases and the J gene end by 6 bases; junction bases not matched to a gene: 7. The length of the CDR3 is 12 residues. From germline, CDR1 is DFQATT and CDR2 SNEGSKA (reference sequence). The CDR3 spells CSAATGDPEAFF. Here the CDR3 DNA reads TGCAGTGCGGCTACAGGGGACCCTGAAGCTTTCTTT.

This chain's CDR3 is CASRALGGPYEQYF. CDR3 nucleotides: TGTGCCAGCAGAGCACTAGGGGGACCCTACGAGCAGTACTTC. This rearrangement joins TRBV6-1 to TRBJ2-5; a weak D match, TRBD1 (6 bases). The J call may be in error: the DNA end matches TRBJ2-7 better. The V gene's germline CDR1 is MNHNS and CDR2 SASEGT. The length of the CDR3 is 14 residues.

As regards this clonotype: This sequence may be a read error, since a much larger clone differs from it by one base. The rearrangement links TRBV9 to TRBJ1-4; D is unclear. This CDR3 spans 16 amino acids. The germline CDR1 and CDR2 sequences are SGDLS and YYNGEE. The CDR3 DNA is TGTACCAGCAGCCAGACCTACGGTGGCTCTAATGAAAAACTGTTTTTT. Its protein product is CTSSQTYGGSNEKLFF.

This chain uses TRBV5-1 with TRBJ2-3, with 8 bases lining up with TRBD1. J was trimmed by 3 bases and V by 0 bases; bases with no gene match: 3. Looked up from germline, CDR1 is SGHRS and CDR2 is YFSETQ. This CDR3 region has 15 residues. The CDR3 reads CASSLENRGTDTQYF. Here the CDR3 DNA reads TGCGCCAGCAGCTTGGAAAACAGGGGGACAGATACGCAGTATTTT.

A few counts support this clonotype. Written as DNA, the CDR3 is TGTGCCACCAGTGATCCAGCGGGAGACCAAGAGACCCAGTACTTC. It encodes CATSDPAGDQETQYF. V is TRBV24-1 and J is TRBJ2-5; the match to TRBD2 covers 8 bases. Trimming cost V 3 bases and J 0 bases; bases outside gene matches: 2. The length of the CDR3 is 15 residues. The germline V gene encodes CDR1 KGHDR and CDR2 SFDVKD.

This chain joins TRBV6-5 and TRBJ1-2, with 7 bases aligning to TRBD1. Trimming cost V 6 bases and J 8 bases; bases outside gene matches: 12. The CDR3 has 14 amino acids. Germline V gene lookup returns CDR1 MNHEY and CDR2 SVGAGI. DNA for the CDR3: TGTGCCAGCAGCAGAACGTCGACAGGGCAAGGCTACACCTTC. This encodes CASSRTSTGQGYTF.

The V gene is TRBV29-1, the J gene TRBJ1-4; D possibly corresponds to TRBD1 (5 bases). From germline, CDR1 is SQVTM and CDR2 ANQGSEA. The V end lost 4 bases, the J end lost 7 bases, and 10 bases lay between the germline ends. There are 12 residues in the CDR3. The CDR3 DNA sequence: TGCAGCGTTGCTCGAGGGACTGAAAAACTGTTTTTT. Translation gives CSVARGTEKLFF.

The chain carries TRBV27 and TRBJ2-7; D is unresolved. Trimming took 5 bases from V and 6 from J, leaving 17 bases between them. The CDR3 length is 14 residues. Germline V gene lookup returns CDR1 MNHEY and CDR2 SMNVEV (reference sequence). DNA for the CDR3: TGTGCCAGCAGTCCGCACCGATCTAGACCCGAGCAGTACTTC. Translation: CASSPHRSRPEQYF.

This clonotype was seen a handful of times. V and J are TRBV14 and TRBJ2-1, with D hard to call. The CDR3 has 13 residues. Trimming cost V 4 bases and J 9 bases, with 13 bases left between them. Germline values: CDR1 SGHDN, CDR2 FVKESK. The CDR3 nucleotides read TGTGCCAGCAGCCTACAACCCTTGGGTGAGCAGTTCTTC. It translates to CASSLQPLGEQFF. The entire variable domain, with the rest obtained from reference TRBV14 and TRBJ2-1, is as follows: EAGVTQFPSHSVIEKGQTVTLRCDPISGHDNLYWYRRVMGKEIKFLLHFVKESKQDESGMPNNRFLAERTGGTYSTLKVQPAELEDSGVYFCASSLQPLGEQFFGPGTRLTVL.

This clonotype is a singleton in its sample. The CDR3 protein is CASSHLQGGNEQFF. The CDR3 region has the DNA TGTGCCAGCAGCCACCTTCAGGGGGGCAATGAGCAGTTCTTC. The chain has TRBV3-1 and TRBJ2-1, with a weak D call TRBD1 (7 bases). The length of the CDR3 is 14 residues. CDR1 and CDR2 (germline): LGHDT, YNNKEL (reference sequence). The V end was cut by 3 bases, the J end by 6 bases, with 12 bases between.

The chain links TRBV9 to TRBJ1-1; D is perhaps TRBD1 (5 bases). The length of the CDR3 is 15 residues. V was clipped by 5 bases and J by 2 bases, with 16 bases between them. CDR1 and CDR2 from the germline V gene are SGDLS and YYNGEE. The CDR3: CASSGRQGRNTEAFF. Written as DNA, the CDR3 is TGTGCCAGCAGTGGACGTCAGGGTAGAAACACTGAAGCTTTCTTT.

The chain links TRBV6-4 to TRBJ2-2, with D possibly being TRBD1 or TRBD2 (5 bases each). This CDR3 has 13 residues. The germline gives CDR1 MRHNA, CDR2 SNTAGT. The germline V and J ends were trimmed by 5 bases and 5 bases, with 9 bases remaining between them. CDR3 region: CASSSWGTGELFF. Here the CDR3 DNA reads TGTGCCAGCAGTTCGTGGGGGACCGGGGAGCTGTTTTTT.

The gene calls are TRBV6-5 and TRBJ2-7, with TRBD2 matching over 8 bases. V gave up 4 bases and J gave up 7 bases; unmatched junction bases: 9. The CDR3 has 14 residues. The germline V gene has CDR1 MNHEY and CDR2 SVGAGI. The CDR3 DNA follows: TGTGCCAGCAGTTCTGCAGCGGGAGTCCTTGAGCAGTACTTC. Translated, it gives CASSSAAGVLEQYF.

The rearrangement joins TRBV20-1 to TRBJ2-4; 13 bases agree with TRBD2. The better agreement between TRBJ2-7 and the DNA end casts doubt on the J call. The CDR3 has 17 amino acids. CDR1 and CDR2 from the germline V gene are DFQATT and SNEGSKA (reference sequence). In nucleotides, the CDR3 is TGCAGTGCTAGAGGGAGTGGACTAGCGGGAGAAGGCTACGAGCAGTACTTC. Encoded protein: CSARGSGLAGEGYEQYF.

The V call is TRBV29-1, the J call TRBJ1-2, with D unclear. This CDR3 spans 11 amino acids. The V gene's germline CDR1 is SQVTM and CDR2 ANQGSEA. Trimming cost V 5 bases and J 2 bases, with 6 bases left between them. The CDR3 spells CSVRTNYGYTF. The CDR3 region has the DNA TGCAGCGTTAGGACCAACTATGGCTACACCTTC.

This clonotype occurred a few times. V gene TRBV29-1 combines with J gene TRBJ1-2; D call uncertain. V was pared by 8 bases and J by 4 bases, with 11 bases between. The germline CDR1 and CDR2 sequences are SQVTM and ANQGSEA. The CDR3 is 11 residues long. CDR3 coding DNA: TGCAGCTCTCGTGACCCCTATGGCTACACCTTC. The encoded protein is CSSRDPYGYTF.

V usage is TRBV10-3 and J usage is TRBJ2-4, with 9 bases that match TRBD2. The assigned J gene may be wrong: the sequence end matches TRBJ2-7 better. Germline loops: CDR1 ENHRY, CDR2 SYGVKD. The CDR3 loop spans 15 amino acids. CDR3 DNA sequence: TGTGCCATCGGGGAGGGGACTAGCACCGGTCGCGAGCAGTACTTC. Translated: CAIGEGTSTGREQYF.

The V gene is TRBV6-1, the J gene TRBJ2-7, with D maybe TRBD2 (5 bases). The CDR3 extends over 13 amino acids. Trimming took off 4 bases at V and 6 bases at J, with 13 bases between the two ends. The germline V gene encodes CDR1 MNHNS and CDR2 SASEGT. The CDR3 is CASSGWTVREQYF. The CDR3 nucleotides read TGTGCCAGCAGTGGATGGACTGTCCGCGAGCAGTACTTC.

There are many counts of this clonotype. The rearrangement links TRBV29-1 to TRBJ2-1; D might be TRBD2 (7 bases). Germline V gene lookup returns CDR1 SQVTM and CDR2 ANQGSEA. The CDR3 runs to 12 residues. The V end lost 3 bases, the J end lost 6 bases, and 9 bases lay between the germline ends. This chain's CDR3 is CSVEGGPNEQFF. The CDR3 DNA reads TGCAGCGTTGAGGGGGGGCCCAATGAGCAGTTCTTC.

This clonotype was observed at least ten times. The CDR3 spells CSVQVGGYGYTF. The CDR3 DNA follows: TGCAGCGTCCAGGTGGGGGGCTATGGCTACACCTTC. The chain joins TRBV29-1 to TRBJ1-2, with D possibly being TRBD1 (5 bases). V was shortened by 6 bases and J by 4 bases, with 12 bases between the two germline ends. The CDR3 is made up of 12 amino acids. Per germline, CDR1 SQVTM and CDR2 ANQGSEA.

This clonotype was seen many times. This chain links TRBV7-2 with TRBJ2-7; D is possibly TRBD1 or TRBD2 (5 bases each). Germline V lookup: CDR1 SGHTA, CDR2 FQGNSA. V was trimmed by 5 bases and J by 3 bases, leaving 14 bases between them. The CDR3 length is 14 residues. CDR3 nucleotide sequence: TGTGCCAGCAGCCCACGGGGCGGAAACTACGAGCAGTACTTC. Translated, it gives CASSPRGGNYEQYF.

A few counts support this clonotype. The V call is TRBV11-2, the J call TRBJ2-3, with a possible D match to TRBD1 (6 bases). Germline CDR1 reads SGHAT; CDR2 reads FQNNGV. V was pared by 1 base and J by 4 bases, with 15 bases between. The CDR3 totals 16 residues. The CDR3 spells CASSLGGQTSADTQYF. DNA of the CDR3: TGTGCCAGCAGCTTAGGAGGACAGACCAGCGCAGATACGCAGTATTTT.